The clone carrying this T cell receptor beta chain was counted at least ten times. The antigen is undetermined. RNA was extracted from whole blood without cell sorting, alongside germline DNA. The sample is drawn from a study of tumor-infiltrating lymphocytes in primary liver carcinoma. Points from the study as a whole: The overlap of tumor-adjacent and tumor-blood pairs was smaller than that of tumor region pairs.

The CDR3 sequence is 16 residues long. V lost 7 bases, J lost 2 bases, and 18 bases lay in between. cDNA specific to TCR beta was made from 450 to 650 ng of total RNA, with a constant-region primer employed for priming. Researchers made the TCR beta libraries by running three nested multiplex PCR rounds with slightly modified ARM-PCR. Primers for the first two PCR rounds were TRBV1-TRBV30 forward primers and a C-beta reverse primer (about 10 cycles per round). TCRdb redid the calling of the multiplex PCR reads with MiXCR, one entry per CDR3 protein. The sample consists of fewer than 250,000 distinct CDR3 sequences, around 60% of them appearing once.

This clonotype originated in a woman aged 55-69 years with primary liver carcinoma and hepatitis B virus infection. J is TRBJ1-3 and V is TRBV12-3 or TRBV12-4, with D perhaps matching TRBD1 (6 bases). Sequencing input: peripheral blood. The CDR3 region is CASKRDLGTPGNTIYF. The CDR3 bases are TGTGCCAGCAAGAGGGATTTAGGGACACCTGGAAACACCATATATTTT.